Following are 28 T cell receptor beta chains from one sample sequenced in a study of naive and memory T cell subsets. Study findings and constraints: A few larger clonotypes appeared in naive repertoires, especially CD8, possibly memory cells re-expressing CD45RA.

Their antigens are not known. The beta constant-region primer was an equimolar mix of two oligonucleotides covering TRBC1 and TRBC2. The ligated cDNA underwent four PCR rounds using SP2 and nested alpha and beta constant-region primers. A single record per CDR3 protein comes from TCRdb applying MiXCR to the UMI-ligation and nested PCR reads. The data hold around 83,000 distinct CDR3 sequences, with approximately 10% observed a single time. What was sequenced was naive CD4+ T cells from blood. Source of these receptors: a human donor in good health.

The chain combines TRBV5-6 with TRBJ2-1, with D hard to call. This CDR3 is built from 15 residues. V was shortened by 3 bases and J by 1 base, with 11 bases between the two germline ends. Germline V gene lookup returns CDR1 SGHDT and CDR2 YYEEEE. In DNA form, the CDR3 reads TGTGCCAGCAGCTCCGATCCCATGTCCTACAATGAGCAGTTCTTC. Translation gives CASSSDPMSYNEQFF.

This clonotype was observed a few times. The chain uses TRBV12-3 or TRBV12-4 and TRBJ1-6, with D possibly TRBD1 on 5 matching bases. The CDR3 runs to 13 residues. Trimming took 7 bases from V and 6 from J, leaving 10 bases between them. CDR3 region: CASKSGGNSPLHF. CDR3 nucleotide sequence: TGTGCCAGCAAGTCCGGGGGTAATTCACCCCTCCACTTT.

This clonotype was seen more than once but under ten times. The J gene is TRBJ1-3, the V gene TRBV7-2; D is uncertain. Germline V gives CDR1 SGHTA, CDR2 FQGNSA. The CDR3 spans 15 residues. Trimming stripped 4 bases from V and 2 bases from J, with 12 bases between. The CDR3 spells CASSSYLLAGNTIYF. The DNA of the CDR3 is TGTGCCAGCAGCTCCTACCTCCTGGCTGGAAACACCATATATTTT. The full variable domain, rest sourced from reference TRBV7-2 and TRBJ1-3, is GAGVSQSPSNKVTEKGKDVELRCDPISGHTALYWYRQSLGQGLEFLIYFQGNSAPDKSGLPSDRFSAERTGGSVSTLTIQRTQQEDSAVYLCASSSYLLAGNTIYFGEGSWLTVV.

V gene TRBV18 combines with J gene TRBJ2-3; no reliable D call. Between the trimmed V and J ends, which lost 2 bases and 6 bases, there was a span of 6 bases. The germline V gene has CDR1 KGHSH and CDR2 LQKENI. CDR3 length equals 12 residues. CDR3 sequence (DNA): TGTGCCAGCTCACCATTATTGGATACGCAGTATTTT. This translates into CASSPLLDTQYF.

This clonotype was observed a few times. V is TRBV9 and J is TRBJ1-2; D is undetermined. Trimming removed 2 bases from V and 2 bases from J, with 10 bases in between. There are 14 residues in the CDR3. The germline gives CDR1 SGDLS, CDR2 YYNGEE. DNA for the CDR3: TGTGCCAGCAGCGTGGATCTAGGCAACTATGGCTACACCTTC. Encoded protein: CASSVDLGNYGYTF.

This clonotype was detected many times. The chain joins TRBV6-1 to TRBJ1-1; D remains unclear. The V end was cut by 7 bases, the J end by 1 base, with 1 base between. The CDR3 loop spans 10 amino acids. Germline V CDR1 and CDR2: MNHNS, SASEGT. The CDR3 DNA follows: TGTGCCAGCAAGAACACTGAAGCTTTCTTT. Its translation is CASKNTEAFF.

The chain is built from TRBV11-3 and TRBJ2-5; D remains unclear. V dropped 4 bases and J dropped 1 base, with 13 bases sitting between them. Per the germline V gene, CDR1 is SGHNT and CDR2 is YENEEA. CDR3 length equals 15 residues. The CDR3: CASSSPFTFQETQYF. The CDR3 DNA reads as TGTGCCAGCAGCTCCCCCTTCACCTTCCAAGAGACCCAGTACTTC.

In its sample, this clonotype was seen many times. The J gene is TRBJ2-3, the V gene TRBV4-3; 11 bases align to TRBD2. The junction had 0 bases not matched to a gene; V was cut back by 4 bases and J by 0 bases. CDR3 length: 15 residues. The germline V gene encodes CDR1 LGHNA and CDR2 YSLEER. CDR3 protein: CASSRLAGSTDTQYF. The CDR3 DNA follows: TGCGCCAGCAGCCGACTAGCGGGGAGCACAGATACGCAGTATTTT.

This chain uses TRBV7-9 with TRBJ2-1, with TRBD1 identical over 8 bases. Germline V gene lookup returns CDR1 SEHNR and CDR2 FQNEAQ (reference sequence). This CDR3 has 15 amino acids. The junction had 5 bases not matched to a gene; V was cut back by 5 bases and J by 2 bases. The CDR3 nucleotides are TGTGCCAGCAGCGCGGACAGGGTCGCCTACAATGAGCAGTTCTTC. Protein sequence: CASSADRVAYNEQFF.

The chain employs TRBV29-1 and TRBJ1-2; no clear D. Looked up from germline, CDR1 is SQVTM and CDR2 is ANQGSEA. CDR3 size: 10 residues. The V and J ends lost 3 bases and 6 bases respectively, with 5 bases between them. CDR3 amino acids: CSVDGDGYTF. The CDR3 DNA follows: TGCAGCGTTGATGGGGATGGCTACACCTTC.

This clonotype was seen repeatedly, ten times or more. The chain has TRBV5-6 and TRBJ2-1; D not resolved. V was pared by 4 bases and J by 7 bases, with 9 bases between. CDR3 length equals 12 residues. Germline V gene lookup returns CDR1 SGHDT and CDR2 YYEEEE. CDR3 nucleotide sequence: TGTGCCAGCAGCCCACGTACAAATGAGCAGTTCTTC. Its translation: CASSPRTNEQFF.

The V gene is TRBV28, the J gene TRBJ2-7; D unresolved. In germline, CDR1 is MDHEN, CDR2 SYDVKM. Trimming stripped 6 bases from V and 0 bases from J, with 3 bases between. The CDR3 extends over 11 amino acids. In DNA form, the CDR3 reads TGTGCCAGCAGCTACTCCTACGAGCAGTACTTC. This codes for CASSYSYEQYF.

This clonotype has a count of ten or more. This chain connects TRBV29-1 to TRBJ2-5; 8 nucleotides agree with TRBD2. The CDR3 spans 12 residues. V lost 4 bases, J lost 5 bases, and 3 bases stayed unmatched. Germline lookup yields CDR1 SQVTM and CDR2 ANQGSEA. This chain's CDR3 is CSVGGGGETQYF. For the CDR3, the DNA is TGCAGCGTTGGAGGCGGGGGGGAGACCCAGTACTTC.

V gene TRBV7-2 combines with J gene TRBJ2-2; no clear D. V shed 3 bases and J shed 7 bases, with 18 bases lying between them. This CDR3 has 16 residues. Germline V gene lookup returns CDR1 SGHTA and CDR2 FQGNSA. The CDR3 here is CASSLANSITYGELFF. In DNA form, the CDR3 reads TGTGCCAGCAGCTTGGCTAACTCCATCACCTACGGGGAGCTGTTTTTT.

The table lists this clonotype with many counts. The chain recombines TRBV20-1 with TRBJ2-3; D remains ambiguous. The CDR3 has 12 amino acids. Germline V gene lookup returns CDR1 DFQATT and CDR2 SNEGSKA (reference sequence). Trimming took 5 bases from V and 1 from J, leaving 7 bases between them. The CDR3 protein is CSAYIRTDTQYF. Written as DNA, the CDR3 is TGCAGTGCTTACATCCGCACAGATACGCAGTATTTT.

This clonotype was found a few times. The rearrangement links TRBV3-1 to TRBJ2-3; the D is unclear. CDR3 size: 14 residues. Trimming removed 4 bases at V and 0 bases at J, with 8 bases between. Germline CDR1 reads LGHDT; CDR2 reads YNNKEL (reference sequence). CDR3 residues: CASSPTQSTDTQYF. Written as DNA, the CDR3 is TGTGCCAGCAGCCCGACTCAAAGCACAGATACGCAGTATTTT.

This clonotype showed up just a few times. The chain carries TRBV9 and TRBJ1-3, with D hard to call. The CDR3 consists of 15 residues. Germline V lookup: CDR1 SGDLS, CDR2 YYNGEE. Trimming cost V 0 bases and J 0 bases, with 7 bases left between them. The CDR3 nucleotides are TGTGCCAGCAGCGTAGGACTACTCTCTGGAAACACCATATATTTT. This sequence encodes CASSVGLLSGNTIYF. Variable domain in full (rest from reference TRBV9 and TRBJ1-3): DSGVTQTPKHLITATGQRVTLRCSPRSGDLSVYWYQQSLDQGLQFLIQYYNGEERAKGNILERFSAQQFPDLHSELNLSSLELGDSALYFCASSVGLLSGNTIYFGEGSWLTVV.

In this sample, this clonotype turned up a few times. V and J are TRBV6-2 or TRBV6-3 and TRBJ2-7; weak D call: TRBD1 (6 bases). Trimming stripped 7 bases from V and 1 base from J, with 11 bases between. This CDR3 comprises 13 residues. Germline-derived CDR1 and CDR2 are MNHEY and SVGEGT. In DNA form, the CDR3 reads TGTGCCAGCACTCAGGACAGTTCCTACGAGCAGTACTTC. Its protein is CASTQDSSYEQYF.

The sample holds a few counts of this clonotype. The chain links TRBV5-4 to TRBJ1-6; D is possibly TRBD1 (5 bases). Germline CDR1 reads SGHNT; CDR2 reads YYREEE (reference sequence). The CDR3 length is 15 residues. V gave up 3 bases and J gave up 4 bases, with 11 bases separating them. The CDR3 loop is CASSYRDGYNSPLHF. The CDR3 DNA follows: TGTGCCAGCAGCTACCGGGACGGATATAATTCACCCCTCCACTTT.

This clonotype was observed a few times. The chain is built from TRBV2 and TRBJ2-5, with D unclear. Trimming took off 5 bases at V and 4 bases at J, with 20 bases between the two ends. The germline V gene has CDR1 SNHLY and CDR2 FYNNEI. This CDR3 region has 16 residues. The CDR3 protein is CASSQQLWATGETQYF. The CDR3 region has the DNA TGTGCCAGCAGTCAACAGCTGTGGGCTACGGGAGAGACCCAGTACTTC.

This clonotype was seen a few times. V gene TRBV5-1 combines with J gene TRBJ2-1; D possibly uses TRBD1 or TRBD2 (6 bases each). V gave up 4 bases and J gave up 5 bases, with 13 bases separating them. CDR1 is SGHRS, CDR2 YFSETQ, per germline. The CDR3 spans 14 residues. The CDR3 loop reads CASSRLGGNNEQFF. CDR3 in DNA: TGCGCCAGCAGCCGTCTAGGGGGGAACAATGAGCAGTTCTTC.

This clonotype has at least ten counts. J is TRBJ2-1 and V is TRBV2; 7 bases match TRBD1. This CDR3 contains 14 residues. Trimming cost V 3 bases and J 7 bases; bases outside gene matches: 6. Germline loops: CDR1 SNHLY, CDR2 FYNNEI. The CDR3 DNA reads TGTGCCAGCAGTGAGCACAGGGGTCGGAATGAGCAGTTCTTC. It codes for CASSEHRGRNEQFF.

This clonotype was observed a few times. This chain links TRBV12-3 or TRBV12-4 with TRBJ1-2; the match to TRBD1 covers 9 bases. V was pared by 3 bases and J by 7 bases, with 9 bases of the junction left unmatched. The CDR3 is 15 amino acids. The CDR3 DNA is TGTGCCAGCAGTTTCTGGGGACAGGGAGGTCGTGGCTACACCTTC. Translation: CASSFWGQGGRGYTF.

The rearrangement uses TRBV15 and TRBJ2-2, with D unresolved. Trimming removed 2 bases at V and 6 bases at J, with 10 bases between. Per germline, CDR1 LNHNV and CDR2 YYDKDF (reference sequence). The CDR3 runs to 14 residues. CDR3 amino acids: CATSRPSPPGELFF. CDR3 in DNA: TGTGCCACCAGCAGACCCTCACCCCCCGGGGAGCTGTTTTTT.

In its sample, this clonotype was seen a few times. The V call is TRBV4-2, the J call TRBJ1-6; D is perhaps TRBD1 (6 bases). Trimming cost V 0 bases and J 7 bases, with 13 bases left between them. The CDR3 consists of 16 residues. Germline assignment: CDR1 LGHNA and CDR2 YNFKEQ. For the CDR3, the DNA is TGTGCCAGCAGCCAAGACTGGGCAGGGGCAAATTCACCCCTCCACTTT. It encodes CASSQDWAGANSPLHF.

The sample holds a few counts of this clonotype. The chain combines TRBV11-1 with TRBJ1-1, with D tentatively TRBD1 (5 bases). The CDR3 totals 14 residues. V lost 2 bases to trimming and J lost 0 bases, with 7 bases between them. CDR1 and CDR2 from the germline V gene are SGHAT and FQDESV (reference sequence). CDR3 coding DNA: TGTGCCAGCAGCTTATCAGGGATGAACACTGAAGCTTTCTTT. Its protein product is CASSLSGMNTEAFF.

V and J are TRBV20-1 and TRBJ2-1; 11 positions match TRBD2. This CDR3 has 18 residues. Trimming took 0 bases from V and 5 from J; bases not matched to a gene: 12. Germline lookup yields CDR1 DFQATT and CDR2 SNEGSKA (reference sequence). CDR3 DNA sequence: TGCAGTGCTAGAGATCCCCGACTAGCGGGAACGGAACACAATGAGCAGTTCTTC. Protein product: CSARDPRLAGTEHNEQFF.

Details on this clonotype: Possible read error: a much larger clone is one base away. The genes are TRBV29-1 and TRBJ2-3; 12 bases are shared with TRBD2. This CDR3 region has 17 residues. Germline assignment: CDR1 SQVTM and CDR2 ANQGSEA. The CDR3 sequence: CIHDQLAGGPDTDTQYF. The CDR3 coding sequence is TGCATTCATGATCAACTAGCGGGGGGACCGGACACAGATACGCAGTATTTT.